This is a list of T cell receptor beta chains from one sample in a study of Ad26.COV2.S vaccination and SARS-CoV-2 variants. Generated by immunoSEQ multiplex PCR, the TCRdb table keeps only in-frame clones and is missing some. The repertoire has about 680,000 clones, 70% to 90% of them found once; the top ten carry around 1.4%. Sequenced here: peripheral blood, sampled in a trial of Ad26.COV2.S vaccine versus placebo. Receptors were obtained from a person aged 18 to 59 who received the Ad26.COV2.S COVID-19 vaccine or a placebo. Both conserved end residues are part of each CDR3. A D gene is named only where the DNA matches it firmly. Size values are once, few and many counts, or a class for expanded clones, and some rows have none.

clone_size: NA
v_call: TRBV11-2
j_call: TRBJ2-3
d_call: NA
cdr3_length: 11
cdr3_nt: TGTGCCAGCTCCCAAGGAGATACGCAGTATTTT
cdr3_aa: CASSQGDTQYF

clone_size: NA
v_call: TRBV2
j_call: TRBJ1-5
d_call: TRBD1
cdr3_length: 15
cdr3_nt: TGTGCCAGCAGCCCAACAGGGGTTAGCAATCAGCCCCAGCATTTT
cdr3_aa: CASSPTGVSNQPQHF

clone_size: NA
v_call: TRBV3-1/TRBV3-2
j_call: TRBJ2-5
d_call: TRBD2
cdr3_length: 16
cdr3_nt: TGTGCCAGCAGCCAAGGCCGGCGGGGGGGCCCTAAGACCCAGTACTTC
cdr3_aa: CASSQGRRGGPKTQYF

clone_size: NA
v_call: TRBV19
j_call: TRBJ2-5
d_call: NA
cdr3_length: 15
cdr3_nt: TGTGCCAGTAGTAGGCATCGGACACCTCAAGAGACCCAGTACTTC
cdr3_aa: CASSRHRTPQETQYF

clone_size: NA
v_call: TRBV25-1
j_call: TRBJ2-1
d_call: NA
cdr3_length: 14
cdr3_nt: TGTGCCAGCATAAGGGGGGGCCGACCAAATGAGCAGTTCTTC
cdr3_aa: CASIRGGRPNEQFF

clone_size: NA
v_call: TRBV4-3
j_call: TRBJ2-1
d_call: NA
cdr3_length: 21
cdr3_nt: TGCGCCAGCAGCCACGGGGGTCTGGGAGGGGGGCCGTTGAGACCCTACAATGAGCAGTTCTTC
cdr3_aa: CASSHGGLGGGPLRPYNEQFF

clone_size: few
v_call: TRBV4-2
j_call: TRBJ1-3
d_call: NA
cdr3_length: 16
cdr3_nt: TGTGCCAGCAGCCAAGATATTCGGGTAACTGGAAACACCATATATTTT
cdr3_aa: CASSQDIRVTGNTIYF

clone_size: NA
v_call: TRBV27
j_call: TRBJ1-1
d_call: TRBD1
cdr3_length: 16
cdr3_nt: TGTGCCAGCAGTCTAACCGGGACAGGGGTGAACACTGAAGCTTTCTTT
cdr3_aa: CASSLTGTGVNTEAFF

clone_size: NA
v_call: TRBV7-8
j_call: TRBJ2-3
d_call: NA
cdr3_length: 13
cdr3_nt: TGTGCCAGCAGCTTAGCTTTCACAGATACGCAGTATTTT
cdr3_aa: CASSLAFTDTQYF

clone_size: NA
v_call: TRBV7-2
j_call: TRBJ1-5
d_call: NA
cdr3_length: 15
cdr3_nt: TGTGCCAGCAGGGCTACCGGGGGGGGCAATCAGCCCCAGCATTTT
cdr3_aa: CASRATGGGNQPQHF

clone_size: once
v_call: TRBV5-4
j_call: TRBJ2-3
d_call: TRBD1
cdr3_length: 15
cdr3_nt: TGTGCCAGCAGACTCGGGACAGGGAGTGGAGATACGCAGTATTTT
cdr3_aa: CASRLGTGSGDTQYF

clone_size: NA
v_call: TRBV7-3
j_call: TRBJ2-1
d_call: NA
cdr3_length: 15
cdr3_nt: TGTGCCAGCAGCTTACGCAGGGCCGCCTACAATGAGCAGTTCTTC
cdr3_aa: CASSLRRAAYNEQFF

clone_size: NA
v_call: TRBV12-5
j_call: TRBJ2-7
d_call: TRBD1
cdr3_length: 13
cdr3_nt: TGTGCTAGTGGCTTGGACAGGATGACCGAGCAGTACTTC
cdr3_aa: CASGLDRMTEQYF

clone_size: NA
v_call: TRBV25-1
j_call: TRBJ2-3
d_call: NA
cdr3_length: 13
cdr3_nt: TGTGCCAGCAGTACCCAGGTCCAGGGGACGCAGTATTTT
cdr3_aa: CASSTQVQGTQYF

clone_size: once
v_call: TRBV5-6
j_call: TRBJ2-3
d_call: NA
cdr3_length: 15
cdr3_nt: TGTGCAGTAGCGTGCCTGAATTTCTGCACAGATACGCAGTATTTT
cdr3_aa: CAVACLNFCTDTQYF

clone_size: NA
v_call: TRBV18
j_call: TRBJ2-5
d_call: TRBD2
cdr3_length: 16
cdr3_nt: TGTGCCAGCTCACTCGGCGGTAGCGGGAGTCAAGAGACCCAGTACTTC
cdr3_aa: CASSLGGSGSQETQYF

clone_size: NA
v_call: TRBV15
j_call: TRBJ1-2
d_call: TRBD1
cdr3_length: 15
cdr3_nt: TGTGCCACCAGCACCCTTAACAGGGGAGGCTATGGCTACACCTTC
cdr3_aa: CATSTLNRGGYGYTF

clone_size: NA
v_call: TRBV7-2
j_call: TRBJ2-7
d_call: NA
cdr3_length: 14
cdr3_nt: TGTGCCAGCAGCCTCACGGCCCTATTGTACGAGCAGTACTTC
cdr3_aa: CASSLTALLYEQYF

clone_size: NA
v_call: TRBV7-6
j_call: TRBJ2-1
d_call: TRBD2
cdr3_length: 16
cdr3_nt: TGTGCCAGCAGCTTAATCGCGCATGGGGGGGACAATGAGCAGTTCTTC
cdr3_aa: CASSLIAHGGDNEQFF

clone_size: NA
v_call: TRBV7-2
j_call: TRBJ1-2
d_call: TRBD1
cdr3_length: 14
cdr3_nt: TGTGCCAGCAGCTACCCCGGGACAGGGTATGGCTACACCTTC
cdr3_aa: CASSYPGTGYGYTF

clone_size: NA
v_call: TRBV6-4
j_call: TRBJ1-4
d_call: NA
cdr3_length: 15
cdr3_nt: TGTGCCAGCAGTGACTCAGGAGACTCCTTACAAAAACTGTTTTTT
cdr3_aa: CASSDSGDSLQKLFF

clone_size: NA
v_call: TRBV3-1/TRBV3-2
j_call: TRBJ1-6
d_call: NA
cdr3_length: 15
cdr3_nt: TGTGCCAGCAGGATAACAGGGACCTATAATTCACCCCTCCACTTT
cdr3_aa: CASRITGTYNSPLHF

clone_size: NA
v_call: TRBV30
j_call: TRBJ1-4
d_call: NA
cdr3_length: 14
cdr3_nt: TGTGCCTGGAGGGCCGACAGATTCAATGAAAAACTGTTTTTT
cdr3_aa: CAWRADRFNEKLFF

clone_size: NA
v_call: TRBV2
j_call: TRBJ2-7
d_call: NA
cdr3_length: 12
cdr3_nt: TGTGCCAGCAGCCTAGAAGCCGCTGAGCAGTACTTC
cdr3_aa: CASSLEAAEQYF

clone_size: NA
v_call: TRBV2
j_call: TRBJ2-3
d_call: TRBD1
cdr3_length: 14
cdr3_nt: TGTGCCAGCAGTGGGGACAGGGCTCGCCCACCCCGGTATTTT
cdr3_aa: CASSGDRARPPRYF

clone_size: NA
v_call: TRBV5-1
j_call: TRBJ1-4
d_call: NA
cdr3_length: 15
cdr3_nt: TGCGCCAGCAGCTTGGGAGACAGAAAAAATGAAAAACTGTTTTTT
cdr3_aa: CASSLGDRKNEKLFF

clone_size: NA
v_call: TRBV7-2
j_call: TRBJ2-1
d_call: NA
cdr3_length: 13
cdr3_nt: TGTGCCAGCAGCATTAATCAGGGCGGTGAGCAGTTCTTC
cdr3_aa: CASSINQGGEQFF

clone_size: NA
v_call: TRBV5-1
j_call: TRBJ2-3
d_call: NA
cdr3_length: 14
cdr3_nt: TGCGCCAGCACCCAACAGGTAATCACAGATACGCAGTATTTT
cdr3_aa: CASTQQVITDTQYF

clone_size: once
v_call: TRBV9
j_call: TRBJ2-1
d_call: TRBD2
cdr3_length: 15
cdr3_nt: TGTGCCAGCAGCGCCGGGACTAGCCCTTACAATGAGCAGTTCTTC
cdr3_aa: CASSAGTSPYNEQFF

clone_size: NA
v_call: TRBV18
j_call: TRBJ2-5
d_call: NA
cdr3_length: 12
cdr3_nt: TGTGCCAGCTCACCTCGGGACCCGACCCAGTACTTC
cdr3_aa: CASSPRDPTQYF

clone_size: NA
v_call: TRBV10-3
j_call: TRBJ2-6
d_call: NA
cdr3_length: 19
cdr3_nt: TGTGCCATCAGTAGCCCCGGGGAGGCTTTGCCCTCTGGGGCCAACGTCCTGACTTTC
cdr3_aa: CAISSPGEALPSGANVLTF

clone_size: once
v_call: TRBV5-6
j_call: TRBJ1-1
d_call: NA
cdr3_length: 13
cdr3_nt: TGTGCCAGCAGCCAGGAGGTGGGATTACTCGCTTTCTTT
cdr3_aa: CASSQEVGLLAFF

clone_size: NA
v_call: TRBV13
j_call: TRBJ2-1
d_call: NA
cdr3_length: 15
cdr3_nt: TGTGCCAGCAGCTTAAGGGGACGTAACATCAATGAGCAGTTCTTC
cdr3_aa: CASSLRGRNINEQFF

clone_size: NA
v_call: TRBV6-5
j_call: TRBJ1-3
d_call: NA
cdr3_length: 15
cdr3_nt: TGTGCCAGCAGTTACTCGGCTGAGTTCGGAAACACCATATATTTT
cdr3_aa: CASSYSAEFGNTIYF

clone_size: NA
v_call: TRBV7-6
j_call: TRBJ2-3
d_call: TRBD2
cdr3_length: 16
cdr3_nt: TGTGCCAGCAGCCCCCGGGTTCTTAGCGGGGATGATACGCAGTATTTT
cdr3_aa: CASSPRVLSGDDTQYF

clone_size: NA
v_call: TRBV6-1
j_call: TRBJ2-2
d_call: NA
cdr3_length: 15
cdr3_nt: TGTGCCAGCAGTGAAGAGGGGGAGGGCACCGGGGAGCTGTTTTTT
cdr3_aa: CASSEEGEGTGELFF

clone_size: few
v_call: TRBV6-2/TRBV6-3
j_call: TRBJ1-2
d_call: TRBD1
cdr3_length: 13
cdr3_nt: TGTGCCAGCAGTACCGGACAGGGTTTCGGCTACACCTTC
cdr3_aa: CASSTGQGFGYTF

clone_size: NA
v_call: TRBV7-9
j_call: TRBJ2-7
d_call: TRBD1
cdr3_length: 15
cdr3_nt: TGTGCCAGCAGCTTAGGGGGTGGCAGGGGGTACGAGCAGTACTTC
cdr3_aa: CASSLGGGRGYEQYF

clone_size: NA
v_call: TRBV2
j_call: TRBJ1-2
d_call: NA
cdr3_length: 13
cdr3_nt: TGTGCCAGCAGTGGCACGGGACTGAATGGCTACACCTTC
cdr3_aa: CASSGTGLNGYTF

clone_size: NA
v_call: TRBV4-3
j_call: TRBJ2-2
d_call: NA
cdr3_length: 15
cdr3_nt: TGCGCCAGCAGCCTCGGGGGCAGGGACACCGGGGAGCTGTTTTTT
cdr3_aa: CASSLGGRDTGELFF

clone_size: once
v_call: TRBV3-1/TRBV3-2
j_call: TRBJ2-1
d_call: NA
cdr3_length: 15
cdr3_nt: TGTGCCAGCAGCCAAGAGGGGAGCTCCTACAATGAGCAGTTCTTC
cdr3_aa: CASSQEGSSYNEQFF

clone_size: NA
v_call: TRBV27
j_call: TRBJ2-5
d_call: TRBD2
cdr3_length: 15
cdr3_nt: TGTGCCAGCAGTTACACTAGCGGGGAAGGAGAGACCCAGTACTTC
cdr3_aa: CASSYTSGEGETQYF

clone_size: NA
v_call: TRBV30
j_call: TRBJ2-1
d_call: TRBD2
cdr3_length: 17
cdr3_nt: TGTGCCTGGAGAGGCCGGAGGACTAGCGGAAATTACAATGAGCAGTTCTTC
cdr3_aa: CAWRGRRTSGNYNEQFF

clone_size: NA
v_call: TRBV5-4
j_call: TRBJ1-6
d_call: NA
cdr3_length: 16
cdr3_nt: TGTGCCAGCAGCTTGGGGGGGAGGTCCTATAATTCACCCCTCCACTTT
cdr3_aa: CASSLGGRSYNSPLHF

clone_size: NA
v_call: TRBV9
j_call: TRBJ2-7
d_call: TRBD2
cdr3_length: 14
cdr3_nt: TGTGCCAGCAGCACGGGACTAACCACTTACGAGCAGTACTTC
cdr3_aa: CASSTGLTTYEQYF

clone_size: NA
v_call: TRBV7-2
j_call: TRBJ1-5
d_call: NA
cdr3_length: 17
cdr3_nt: TGTGCCAGCAGCGACCCGGGACGGAGGTTCCGGGATCAGCCCCAGCATTTT
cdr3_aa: CASSDPGRRFRDQPQHF

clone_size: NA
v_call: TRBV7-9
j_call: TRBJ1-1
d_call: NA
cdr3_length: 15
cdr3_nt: TGTGCCAGCAGCCGGGCTGAGCCCGGGTACACTGAAGCTTTCTTT
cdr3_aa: CASSRAEPGYTEAFF

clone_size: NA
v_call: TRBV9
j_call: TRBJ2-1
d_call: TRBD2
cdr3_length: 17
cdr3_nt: TGTGCCAGCAGCGTAGGTTGGGGACTAGCGGTTAACAATGAGCAGTTCTTC
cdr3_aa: CASSVGWGLAVNNEQFF

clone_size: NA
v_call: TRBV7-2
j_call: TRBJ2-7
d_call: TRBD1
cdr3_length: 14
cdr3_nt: TGTGCCAGCAGCTCAATGCAGGGGGCGTTCGAGCAGTACTTC
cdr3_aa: CASSSMQGAFEQYF

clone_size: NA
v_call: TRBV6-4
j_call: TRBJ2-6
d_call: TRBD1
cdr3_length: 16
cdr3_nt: TGTGCCAGCAGTGCTACAGGGGGCACTGGGGCCAACGTCCTGACTTTC
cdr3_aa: CASSATGGTGANVLTF

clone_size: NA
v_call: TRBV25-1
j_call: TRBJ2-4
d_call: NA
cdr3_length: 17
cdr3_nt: TGTGCCAGCAGTGAAGGGGGGGGGCTTTCAGGCAAAAACATTCAGTACTTC
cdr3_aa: CASSEGGGLSGKNIQYF

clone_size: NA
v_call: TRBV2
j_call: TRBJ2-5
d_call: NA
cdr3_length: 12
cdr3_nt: TGTGCCAGCACCCGAGGGTATGAGACCCAGTACTTC
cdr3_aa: CASTRGYETQYF

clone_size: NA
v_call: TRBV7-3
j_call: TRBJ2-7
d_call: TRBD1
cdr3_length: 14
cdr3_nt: TGTGCCAGCAGCCCCGGGACAGGGATAGGTCGGCAGTACTTC
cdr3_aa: CASSPGTGIGRQYF